These 24 T cell receptor beta chains were all obtained from the same sample, sequenced in a study of blood T cell repertoires in COVID-19 (dated by TCRdb to the early 2020s). The library came from the immunoSEQ multiplex PCR assay. TCRdb obtained this table from immuneACCESS and retained in-frame rearrangements with V and J assigned. These tables miss some clones; where compared with another copy, unresolved V genes account for less than half of the shortfall, and the remainder is unexplained. The sample includes some 370,000 clones, with roughly 89% observed a single time. Jointly, the top ten make up approximately 7% of the sample. The sequencing input was peripheral blood. These receptors were taken from a man younger than 35 with active or convalescent COVID-19.

V usage is TRBV27 and J usage is TRBJ1-4, with D possibly TRBD1 on 6 matching bases. The germline CDR1 and CDR2 sequences are MNHEY and SMNVEV (reference sequence). The V end was cut by 5 bases, the J end by 2 bases, with 15 bases between. The CDR3 runs 16 residues. The DNA of the CDR3 is TGTGCCAGCAGTACGAAGCAGGGGCCCACTAATGAAAAACTGTTTTTT. It encodes CASSTKQGPTNEKLFF.

This clone came up a few times. V is TRBV12-5 and J is TRBJ1-1; D might be TRBD1 (6 bases). The CDR3 extends over 15 amino acids. V was cut by 0 bases and J by 1 base, with 9 bases left in between. CDR1 LGHNT and CDR2 FRNRAP come from the germline V gene. CDR3 nucleotides: TGTGCTAGTGGTTTGGTACGAGGGGGGAACACTGAAGCTTTCTTT. Translating it yields CASGLVRGGNTEAFF.

This clone was seen just once. The chain combines TRBV7-8 with TRBJ1-5; D uncertain. In germline, CDR1 is SGHVS, CDR2 FQNEAQ. CDR3 length: 15 amino acids. Between the trimmed V and J ends, which lost 1 base and 0 bases, there was a span of 7 bases. The CDR3 DNA is TGTGCCAGCAGCTTAGGACTCTATAGCAATCAGCCCCAGCATTTT. Protein sequence: CASSLGLYSNQPQHF.

The chain has TRBV27 and TRBJ1-5; D unresolved. The germline V gene has CDR1 MNHEY and CDR2 SMNVEV (reference sequence). The CDR3 sequence is 13 residues long. Trimming removed 0 bases from V and 7 bases from J, with 7 bases in between. The CDR3 sequence is CASSLSGRQPQHF. CDR3 nucleotides: TGTGCCAGCAGTTTATCCGGGAGACAGCCCCAGCATTTT.

This chain joins TRBV6-1 and TRBJ2-1; the match to TRBD1 covers 9 bases. The CDR3 contains 16 residues. The germline V gene has CDR1 MNHNS and CDR2 SASEGT. Unmatched junction bases numbered 4, after V lost 0 bases and J lost 4 bases. CDR3 in DNA: TGTGCCAGCAGTGAAGCCCCGGACAGGGGATACAATGAGCAGTTCTTC. This encodes CASSEAPDRGYNEQFF.

The CDR3 loop reads CATSETGAGKDTQYF. The CDR3 nucleotides read TGTGCCACCAGTGAGACAGGGGCTGGTAAAGATACGCAGTATTTT. J is TRBJ2-3 and V is TRBV24-1; 8 bases are shared with TRBD1. The CDR3 is 15 amino acids. CDR1 KGHDR and CDR2 SFDVKD come from the germline V gene. V lost 4 bases to trimming and J lost 5 bases; unmatched junction nucleotides: 7.

The chain is built from TRBV19 and TRBJ1-5; possible D gene TRBD1, 6 bases. This CDR3 spans 14 amino acids. Per germline, CDR1 LNHDA and CDR2 SQIVND (reference sequence). The ends were cut back, 1 base at V and 6 bases at J, with 10 bases in the middle. CDR3 nucleotides: TGTGCCAGTAGTATAGGGGGACAACTTCAGCCCCAGCATTTT. It codes for CASSIGGQLQPQHF.

The V and J genes are TRBV10-2 and TRBJ2-5; no clear D. The germline V gene has CDR1 WSHSY and CDR2 SAAADI. Trimming shortened V by 11 bases and J by 5 bases, and 15 bases separated the two germline ends. This CDR3 has 12 residues. CDR3 DNA sequence: TGCGCCGCTCCCGGTGCGAGCGAGACCCAGTACTTC. It is translated as CAAPGASETQYF.

This clone occurred a few times. The chain has TRBV10-3 and TRBJ1-1; D call uncertain. The CDR3 consists of 11 residues. V lost 0 bases to trimming and J lost 10 bases, with 6 bases between them. Germline CDR1 and CDR2: ENHRY and SYGVKD. DNA of the CDR3: TGTGCCATCAGTGAGTCGAGGGTAGCTTTCTTT. It encodes CAISESRVAFF.

The chain carries TRBV28 and TRBJ2-2, with TRBD2 identical over 10 bases. This CDR3 comprises 15 residues. With 5 bases clipped from V and 7 bases from J, the junction kept 7 bases outside the gene matches. Germline V gene data show CDR1 as MDHEN and CDR2 as SYDVKM. CDR3 loop: CASSELAGIVGELFF. The CDR3 DNA reads TGTGCCAGCAGTGAACTAGCGGGAATTGTCGGGGAGCTGTTTTTT. The whole variable domain, remainder taken from reference TRBV28 and TRBJ2-2, is DVKVTQSSRYLVKRTGEKVFLECVQDMDHENMFWYRQDPGLGLRLIYFSYDVKMKEKGDIPEGYSVSREKKERFSLILESASTNQTSMYLCASSELAGIVGELFFGEGSRLTVL.

V usage is TRBV3-1 (or the pseudogene TRBV3-2) and J usage is TRBJ2-6, with TRBD2 matching over 11 bases. V was clipped by 4 bases and J by 1 base; unmatched bases: 21. Looked up from germline, CDR1 is LGHDT and CDR2 is YNNKEL (reference sequence). This CDR3 contains 23 residues. DNA of the CDR3: TGTGCCAGCAGCCCCCCTGAAGAAGGGCTCGTGACTAGCGGGAAATCTGGGGCCAACGTCCTGACTTTC. It specifies CASSPPEEGLVTSGKSGANVLTF.

The chain recombines TRBV4-1 with TRBJ2-1; 9 bases align to TRBD2. The CDR3 consists of 17 residues. CDR1 and CDR2 from the germline V gene are MGHRA and YSYEKL. Unmatched junction bases numbered 10, after V lost 3 bases and J lost 4 bases. The CDR3 protein is CASSQASSGAPYNEQFF. Here the CDR3 DNA reads TGCGCCAGCAGCCAGGCTTCTAGCGGGGCGCCTTACAATGAGCAGTTCTTC.

J is TRBJ2-1 and V is TRBV18; 10 bases line up with TRBD1. Germline V lookup: CDR1 KGHSH, CDR2 LQKENI. The J segment lost 7 bases and the V segment lost 0 bases, leaving 6 bases of the junction unmatched. CDR3 length equals 16 residues. The CDR3 protein is CASSPPGQGTPNEQFF. Written as DNA, the CDR3 is TGTGCCAGCTCACCACCGGGACAGGGGACTCCGAATGAGCAGTTCTTC.

The V and J genes are TRBV7-2 and TRBJ2-3, with 9 bases fitting TRBD2. V lost 2 bases and J lost 3; bases outside the gene matches: 3. This CDR3 is built from 15 residues. The germline gives CDR1 SGHTA, CDR2 FQGNSA. The CDR3 DNA sequence: TGTGCCAGCAGCTTAACGACTAGCGGAACAGATACGCAGTATTTT. Amino acids: CASSLTTSGTDTQYF.

This sequence joins TRBV11-2 and TRBJ2-5, with D tentatively TRBD1 (6 bases). The CDR3 is 14 residues long. The V and J ends lost 5 bases and 5 bases respectively, with 15 bases between them. CDR1 is SGHAT, CDR2 FQNNGV, per germline. CDR3 amino acids: CASSRGRGWETQYF. The CDR3, as DNA: TGTGCCAGCAGCAGAGGCAGGGGATGGGAGACCCAGTACTTC. Full variable domain (remainder filled in from reference TRBV11-2 and TRBJ2-5): EAGVAQSPRYKIIEKRQSVAFWCNPISGHATLYWYQQILGQGPKLLIQFQNNGVVDDSQLPKDRFSAERLKGVDSTLKIQPAKLEDSAVYLCASSRGRGWETQYFGPGTRLLVL.

V and J are TRBV7-8 and TRBJ2-1; possible D gene TRBD2, 5 bases. This CDR3 has 15 amino acids. CDR1 is SGHVS and CDR2 is FQNEAQ in the germline V gene. V lost 6 bases and J 0 bases, leaving 12 bases between the germline ends. CDR3 bases: TGTGCCAGCAGAAGGGAGTCGCGCTCCTACAATGAGCAGTTCTTC. Its protein is CASRRESRSYNEQFF.

The rearrangement uses TRBV10-3 and TRBJ2-1; TRBD2 might be the D (5 bases). Germline V gene lookup returns CDR1 ENHRY and CDR2 SYGVKD. The CDR3 spans 16 residues. V lost 6 bases to trimming and J lost 1 base, with 16 bases between them. CDR3 region: CAISSAGPPSYNEQFF. DNA for the CDR3: TGTGCCATCAGCTCGGCGGGCCCCCCGTCCTACAATGAGCAGTTCTTC.

The chain has TRBV5-1 and TRBJ2-7, with TRBD1 identical over 7 bases. This CDR3 has 13 amino acids. CDR1 is SGHRS, CDR2 YFSETQ, per germline. Germline trimming cut 3 bases from V and 5 bases from J; bases unmatched to any gene: 5. Here the CDR3 reads CASSSGTVDEQYF. DNA of the CDR3: TGCGCCAGCAGCTCCGGGACAGTCGACGAGCAGTACTTC.

The chain recombines TRBV11-2 with TRBJ2-7, with TRBD2 matching 9 bases. Looked up from germline, CDR1 is SGHAT and CDR2 is FQNNGV. The length of the CDR3 is 13 residues. Trimming at V came to 5 bases and at J to 5 bases, leaving 4 bases not matched to a gene. CDR3 sequence reads: CASSLSGRNEQYF. CDR3 sequence (DNA): TGTGCCAGCAGCCTGAGCGGGAGGAACGAGCAGTACTTC.

The chain has TRBV7-2 and TRBJ2-3, with D possibly being TRBD2 (6 bases). The ends were cut back, 5 bases at V and 4 bases at J, with 16 bases in the middle. Germline-derived CDR1 and CDR2 are SGHTA and FQGNSA. The CDR3 runs 15 residues. Here the CDR3 reads CASSRTRGGSDTQYF. CDR3 nucleotide sequence: TGTGCCAGCAGCCGGACGCGGGGTGGGTCAGATACGCAGTATTTT. The entire variable domain, with the rest obtained from reference TRBV7-2 and TRBJ2-3, is as follows: GAGVSQSPSNKVTEKGKDVELRCDPISGHTALYWYRQSLGQGLEFLIYFQGNSAPDKSGLPSDRFSAERTGGSVSTLTIQRTQQEDSAVYLCASSRTRGGSDTQYFGPGTRLTVL.

The chain joins TRBV4-1 to TRBJ2-7; D ambiguous. CDR1 MGHRA and CDR2 YSYEKL come from the germline V gene. Trimming removed 1 base from V and 2 bases from J, with 9 bases in between. CDR3 length: 14 residues. CDR3 region: CASSQGQATYEQYF. CDR3 DNA sequence: TGCGCCAGCAGCCAAGGTCAGGCCACCTACGAGCAGTACTTC.

The V and J genes are TRBV5-4 and TRBJ1-4, with a tentative D call TRBD1 (6 bases). The V end was cut by 0 bases, the J end by 11 bases, with 11 bases between. The CDR3 is 13 residues long. CDR1 is SGHNT and CDR2 is YYREEE in the germline V gene (reference sequence). CDR3 in amino acids: CASSLGTGLKLFF. As DNA, the CDR3 is TGTGCCAGCAGCTTGGGCACAGGGCTGAAACTGTTTTTT.

The chain recombines TRBV29-1 with TRBJ1-6; 7 nucleotides match TRBD1. Germline V lookup: CDR1 SQVTM, CDR2 ANQGSEA. This CDR3 region has 14 residues. The trim removed 6 bases at V and 0 bases at J, leaving 2 bases unmatched. CDR3 sequence: CSVRDSSYNSPLHF. The DNA for the CDR3 is TGCAGCGTAAGGGACAGCTCCTATAATTCACCCCTCCACTTT.

The chain uses TRBV30 and TRBJ1-2; D not resolved. The CDR3 contains 14 residues. With 0 bases removed from V and 4 bases from J, the gap between germline ends came to 12 bases. Germline V gene lookup returns CDR1 GTSNPN and CDR2 SVGIG (reference sequence). The CDR3 bases are TGTGCCTGGAGTGTACTATCGGGAGGCTATGGCTACACCTTC. Amino acids: CAWSVLSGGYGYTF.